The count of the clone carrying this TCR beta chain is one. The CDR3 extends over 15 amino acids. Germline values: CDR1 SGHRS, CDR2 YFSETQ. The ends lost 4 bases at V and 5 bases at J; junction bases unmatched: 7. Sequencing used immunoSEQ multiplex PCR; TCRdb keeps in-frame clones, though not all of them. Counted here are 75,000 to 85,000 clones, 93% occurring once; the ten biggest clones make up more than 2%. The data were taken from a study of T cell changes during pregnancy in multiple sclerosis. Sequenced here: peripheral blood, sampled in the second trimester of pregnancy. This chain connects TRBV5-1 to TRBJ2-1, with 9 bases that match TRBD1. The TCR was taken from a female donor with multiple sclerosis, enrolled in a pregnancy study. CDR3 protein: CASSRNGQGNNEQFF. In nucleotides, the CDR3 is TGCGCCAGCAGCCGCAATGGACAGGGGAACAATGAGCAGTTCTTC.